These 19 T cell receptor beta chains originate from one sample sequenced in a study of shared clonotypes between healthy human individuals. Libraries were prepared by immunoSEQ multiplex PCR; TCRdb keeps only in-frame clonotypes and omits some of them. The data contain a few hundred thousand clones, approximately 70% of them singletons. Input material: memory CD4+ T cells sorted from blood. The sample's subset: CD45RA-negative fraction. Source of these receptors: a man aged 25 to 40 in good health.

The chain employs TRBV18 and TRBJ2-1; D possibly uses TRBD1 or TRBD2 (6 bases each). Germline CDR1 KGHSH, CDR2 LQKENI. Trimming pared 6 bases from V and 12 bases from J, leaving 21 bases between. The CDR3 is 14 amino acids. This chain's CDR3 is CASSPWGATYRQFF. Written as DNA, the CDR3 is TGTGCCAGCTCCCCGTGGGGGGCAACATACAGGCAGTTCTTC. Full variable domain (missing parts from reference TRBV18 and TRBJ2-1): NAGVMQNPRHLVRRRGQEARLRCSPMKGHSHVYWYRQLPEEGLKFMVYLQKENIIDESGMPKERFSAEFPKEGPSILRIQQVVRGDSAAYFCASSPWGATYRQFFGPGTRLTVL.

CDR3 sequence: CASSLRPGAGPGADTQYF. The CDR3 coding sequence is TGTGCCAGTAGTCTTCGACCGGGGGCAGGGCCGGGGGCAGATACGCAGTATTTT. The V and J genes are TRBV19 and TRBJ2-3; tentatively, D is TRBD1 or TRBD2 (6 bases each). The CDR3 totals 18 residues. The V end lost 5 bases, the J end lost 4 bases, and 25 bases lay between the germline ends. Germline CDR1 and CDR2: LNHDA and SQIVND (reference sequence).

A note on this clone: This specimen includes other DNA sequences encoding the same CDR3. The gene calls are TRBV19 and TRBJ2-7, with 8 bases fitting TRBD1. Germline CDR1 LNHDA, CDR2 SQIVND (reference sequence). The trim removed 3 bases at V and 3 bases at J, leaving 1 base unmatched. This CDR3 comprises 13 residues. The CDR3 DNA sequence: TGTGCCAGTAGTATCGGACAGGGCTACGAGCAGTACTTC. Its protein product is CASSIGQGYEQYF.

This clone was counted a few times. This chain links TRBV7-2 with TRBJ2-3; 7 bases map to TRBD2. Losses at the gene ends were 6 bases for V and 11 bases for J; bases not matched to a gene: 20. The V gene's germline CDR1 is SGHTA and CDR2 FQGNSA. The CDR3 extends over 16 amino acids. In nucleotides, the CDR3 is TGTGCCAGCAGAAAAGGTCTCGGGCGGGAGCCACTCATGCAGTATTTT. Protein product: CASRKGLGREPLMQYF. The variable domain in full, with the rest retrieved from reference TRBV7-2 and TRBJ2-3, is GAGVSQSPSNKVTEKGKDVELRCDPISGHTALYWYRQSLGQGLEFLIYFQGNSAPDKSGLPSDRFSAERTGGSVSTLTIQRTQQEDSAVYLCASRKGLGREPLMQYFGPGTRLTVL.

The chain couples TRBV21-1 to TRBJ2-4. TRBV21-1 is reported as a pseudogene. The CDR3 is made up of 15 amino acids. The CDR3: CASSTSSGGENIQYF. CDR3 DNA sequence: TGTGCCAGCAGCACTAGCTCAGGGGGGGAAAACATTCAGTACTTC.

The gene calls are TRBV21-1 and TRBJ2-2; the table assigns TRBD1, which was not confirmed against the DNA. TRBV21-1 is marked as a pseudogene. CDR3 size: 18 residues. DNA for the CDR3: TGTGCCAGCAGCAAATGGAAAAGGGGGCGGAAGTCAAGCGGGGAGCTGTTTTTT. Translated: CASSKWKRGRKSSGELFF.

A word on this clone: Distinct nucleotide sequences in the sample also encode this CDR3. The CDR3 here is CASREQGPSYEQYF. In nucleotides, the CDR3 is TGTGCCAGCAGGGAACAGGGACCGTCCTACGAGCAGTACTTC. V and J are TRBV2 and TRBJ2-7; tentatively, D is TRBD1 (6 bases). The CDR3 extends over 14 amino acids. The V gene lost 6 bases and the J gene lost 1 base, with 13 bases spanning the gap. The germline V gene has CDR1 SNHLY and CDR2 FYNNEI.

The V call is TRBV4-1, the J call TRBJ1-2, with no clear D. Germline V gene data show CDR1 as MGHRA and CDR2 as YSYEKL. The CDR3 covers 13 residues. Between the trimmed V and J ends, which lost 0 bases and 4 bases, there was a span of 6 bases. The CDR3 spells CASSQEALYGYTF. The CDR3 DNA reads TGCGCCAGCAGCCAAGAAGCCCTCTATGGCTACACCTTC.

This chain connects TRBV25-1 to TRBJ2-1, with 10 bases aligning to TRBD1. The germline gives CDR1 MGHDK, CDR2 SYGVNS. This CDR3 comprises 15 residues. V gave up 7 bases and J gave up 7 bases; unmatched junction bases: 10. The CDR3 sequence: CASTTGTGEGNEQFF. CDR3 in DNA: TGTGCCAGCACCACCGGGACAGGGGAGGGGAATGAGCAGTTCTTC.

The chain combines TRBV18 with TRBJ2-7; the D gene is possibly TRBD1 (6 bases). The V end was cut by 4 bases, the J end by 3 bases, with 16 bases between. The CDR3 runs 15 residues. CDR1 and CDR2 (germline): KGHSH, LQKENI. Here the CDR3 DNA reads TGTGCCAGCTCACGATGGGTACAGGGACACTACGAGCAGTACTTC. Protein: CASSRWVQGHYEQYF.

The table lists this clone with many counts. The chain recombines TRBV28 with TRBJ1-2; the D is unclear. The CDR3 covers 14 residues. With 7 bases removed from V and 4 bases from J, the gap between germline ends came to 16 bases. CDR1 is MDHEN, CDR2 SYDVKM, per germline. The CDR3 coding sequence is TGTGCCAGCACCACCGGGAGTATGGGCTATGGCTACACCTTC. Protein sequence: CASTTGSMGYGYTF.

This clone was recorded only once. CDR3 sequence reads: CASSPQTSEPNEQFF. The CDR3 DNA sequence: TGTGCCAGTAGCCCCCAGACTAGCGAACCCAATGAGCAGTTCTTC. The chain carries TRBV19 and TRBJ2-1, with 8 bases lining up with TRBD2. The ends lost 6 bases at V and 6 bases at J; junction bases unmatched: 10. Germline-derived CDR1 and CDR2 are LNHDA and SQIVND (reference sequence). This CDR3 has 15 amino acids.

This clone has only a few counts. The rearrangement links TRBV29-1 to TRBJ2-1; D is perhaps TRBD2 (7 bases). V lost 7 bases and J lost 12, with 22 bases in between. Germline lookup yields CDR1 SQVTM and CDR2 ANQGSEA. This CDR3 is built from 13 residues. CDR3 region: CSGKIGGGSLQFF. As DNA, the CDR3 is TGCAGCGGAAAGATAGGGGGGGGTTCCTTGCAGTTCTTC.

This sequence joins TRBV7-3 and TRBJ2-1; D uncertain. In germline, CDR1 is SGHTA, CDR2 FQGTGA. The CDR3 is made up of 14 amino acids. V was pared by 5 bases and J by 1 base, with 9 bases between. The CDR3 DNA reads as TGTGCCAGCAGCCAAAGAGGATCCTACAATGAGCAGTTCTTC. Protein product: CASSQRGSYNEQFF. The full variable domain, with the rest looked up from reference TRBV7-3 and TRBJ2-1, is GAGVSQTPSNKVTEKGKYVELRCDPISGHTALYWYRQSLGQGPEFLIYFQGTGAADDSGLPNDRFFAVRPEGSVSTLKIQRTERGDSAVYLCASSQRGSYNEQFFGPGTRLTVL.

The chain employs TRBV6-1 and TRBJ1-2; the D gene is possibly TRBD1 (5 bases). Trimming took off 2 bases at V and 4 bases at J, with 8 bases between the two ends. CDR1 is MNHNS, CDR2 SASEGT, per germline. CDR3 length: 13 residues. The CDR3 sequence: CASSENQGYGYTF. The CDR3 nucleotides read TGTGCCAGCAGTGAAAACCAGGGCTATGGCTACACCTTC.

The chain links TRBV11-3 to TRBJ2-2; D remains ambiguous. CDR3 length equals 13 residues. The germline V gene encodes CDR1 SGHNT and CDR2 YENEEA. Between the trimmed V and J ends, which lost 5 bases and 6 bases, there was a span of 10 bases. The CDR3 reads CASSPEGPGELFF. CDR3 nucleotides: TGTGCCAGCAGCCCAGAAGGGCCCGGGGAGCTGTTTTTT.

The chain combines TRBV5-1 with TRBJ2-7, with 7 positions matching TRBD2. CDR1 is SGHRS and CDR2 is YFSETQ in the germline V gene. The ends lost 0 bases at V and 4 bases at J; junction bases unmatched: 7. This CDR3 spans 15 amino acids. CDR3 coding DNA: TGCGCCAGCAGCTTGGTCATGGGGGAGGGATACGAGCAGTACTTC. Its translation is CASSLVMGEGYEQYF.

This clone appeared a few times. V usage is TRBV29-1 and J usage is TRBJ2-1; no firm D call. The CDR3 has 15 residues. Germline values: CDR1 SQVTM, CDR2 ANQGSEA. V was clipped by 4 bases and J by 6 bases, with 19 bases between them. This CDR3 reads CSVGYSISPLNEQFF. The CDR3 region has the DNA TGCAGCGTTGGGTATAGTATATCACCCCTCAATGAGCAGTTCTTC.

This chain links TRBV11-3 with TRBJ2-6, with D perhaps TRBD2 (6 bases). The CDR3 consists of 18 residues. Germline assignment: CDR1 SGHNT and CDR2 YENEEA. Trimming removed 3 bases at V and 1 base at J, with 16 bases between. The CDR3 DNA sequence: TGTGCCAGCAGCTTCGGGACTTGGGTCTCTTCTGGGGCCAACGTCCTGACTTTC. Residues: CASSFGTWVSSGANVLTF.